This entry lists 19 T cell receptor beta chains sequenced from one sample in a study of T-cell reconstitution after alpha-beta-depleted transplantation in children. Unique molecular identifiers were incorporated during preparation of the TCRbeta library. Each CDR3 protein gets one entry after TCRdb re-called the PCR reads with MiXCR. The sample includes 450,000 to 500,000 distinct CDR3 sequences, approximately 13% of them seen just once. The sequenced sample was PBMCs from the stem cell graft donor, obtained from the stem cell graft. The receptors derive from a human donor who donated a stem cell graft to a child with combined immunodeficiency.

V gene TRBV28 combines with J gene TRBJ2-3, with 12 bases identical to TRBD2. Looked up from germline, CDR1 is MDHEN and CDR2 is SYDVKM. The CDR3 extends over 14 amino acids. Germline trimming cut 9 bases from V and 4 bases from J; bases unmatched to any gene: 5. The chain's CDR3 is CARLAGGPPDTQYF. In nucleotides, the CDR3 is TGTGCCAGGCTAGCGGGGGGGCCCCCAGATACGCAGTATTTT. The variable domain in full, completed from reference TRBV28 and TRBJ2-3, reads DVKVTQSSRYLVKRTGEKVFLECVQDMDHENMFWYRQDPGLGLRLIYFSYDVKMKEKGDIPEGYSVSREKKERFSLILESASTNQTSMYLCARLAGGPPDTQYFGPGTRLTVL.

At least ten counts were recorded for this clonotype. The chain combines TRBV28 with TRBJ1-1; D not resolved. Germline assignment: CDR1 MDHEN and CDR2 SYDVKM. The CDR3 runs to 16 residues. The V end lost 2 bases, the J end lost 4 bases, and 17 bases lay between the germline ends. CDR3 DNA: TGTGCCAGCAGTTTAAGCGGGGTAATGGTGATCACTGAAGCTTTCTTT. Its protein is CASSLSGVMVITEAFF.

The gene calls are TRBV12-3 or TRBV12-4 and TRBJ1-1; perhaps TRBD1 as D (5 bases). This CDR3 contains 14 residues. The ends were cut back, 6 bases at V and 1 base at J, with 12 bases in the middle. As DNA, the CDR3 is TGTGCCAGCAGGCATATTGGGGCGAACACTGAAGCTTTCTTT. Amino acid sequence: CASRHIGANTEAFF.

The chain recombines TRBV9 with TRBJ2-7; 7 bases map to TRBD2. CDR3 length equals 15 residues. The J segment lost 2 bases and the V segment lost 0 bases, leaving 5 bases of the junction unmatched. CDR1 is SGDLS, CDR2 YYNGEE, per germline. The CDR3 here is CASSVEGGRAYEQYF. The CDR3 bases are TGTGCCAGCAGCGTAGAGGGTGGGAGGGCCTACGAGCAGTACTTC.

This clonotype was seen only a few times. This chain joins TRBV7-9 and TRBJ2-5; 7 bases fit TRBD1. Unmatched junction bases numbered 12, after V lost 3 bases and J lost 5 bases. Per germline, CDR1 SEHNR and CDR2 FQNEAQ (reference sequence). CDR3 length equals 16 residues. The DNA for the CDR3 is TGTGCCAGCAGCTTTGGACAGGTTGCCCCTTCGGAGACCCAGTACTTC. This encodes CASSFGQVAPSETQYF.

The chain is built from TRBV29-1 and TRBJ2-3, with D perhaps being TRBD1 or TRBD2 (6 bases each). This CDR3 has 16 residues. Germline V gene lookup returns CDR1 SQVTM and CDR2 ANQGSEA. V dropped 6 bases and J dropped 3 bases, with 22 bases sitting between them. DNA of the CDR3: TGCAGCGTCCTAGGAGTTCAGGGGAGGTCGACAGATACGCAGTATTTT. Amino acid sequence: CSVLGVQGRSTDTQYF.

The J gene is TRBJ1-1, the V gene TRBV29-1; 8 nucleotides align to TRBD1. CDR1 is SQVTM and CDR2 is ANQGSEA in the germline V gene. The junction had 11 bases not matched to a gene; V was cut back by 6 bases and J by 11 bases. This CDR3 has 12 residues. The CDR3 region is CSVDNGQGRAFF. CDR3 nucleotide sequence: TGCAGCGTCGACAACGGACAGGGTAGGGCTTTCTTT.

This clonotype was counted at least ten times. V and J are TRBV20-1 and TRBJ2-1, with 11 bases aligning to TRBD2. Trimming removed 0 bases from V and 13 bases from J; junction bases left unmatched: 14. Germline CDR1 and CDR2: DFQATT and SNEGSKA (reference sequence). The CDR3 spans 16 residues. The CDR3 is CSARDGRRPSGGSQFF. The DNA of the CDR3 is TGCAGTGCTAGAGATGGAAGGCGGCCTAGCGGGGGGTCCCAGTTCTTC.

On this clonotype itself: An end of the junction does not agree with germline; a read error may underlie this. This chain uses TRBV20-1 with TRBJ2-1, with TRBD2 identical over 11 bases. Looked up from germline, CDR1 is DFQATT and CDR2 is SNEGSKA (reference sequence). The CDR3 is 16 residues long. For the CDR3, the DNA is TGCTGTGCTAGAGATGTCCTAGCGGGAGGAGTTGGGGAGCAGTTCTTC. Amino acids: CCARDVLAGGVGEQFF.

This clonotype was seen ten or more times. The chain joins TRBV29-1 to TRBJ2-5; D uncertain. The CDR3 extends over 13 amino acids. Trimming shortened V by 3 bases and J by 2 bases, and 10 bases separated the two germline ends. Germline V CDR1 and CDR2: SQVTM, ANQGSEA. DNA for the CDR3: TGCAGCGTTGAGGCACCCACACAAGAGACCCAGTACTTC. Encoded protein: CSVEAPTQETQYF.

The V gene is TRBV28, the J gene TRBJ2-1, with TRBD2 matching 9 bases. The V segment lost 8 bases and the J segment 7 bases; nucleotides outside the gene matches: 6. Per the germline V gene, CDR1 is MDHEN and CDR2 is SYDVKM. The CDR3 has 13 amino acids. The CDR3 is CASYAGGRNEQFF. In DNA, the CDR3 is TGTGCCAGCTATGCGGGGGGGCGGAATGAGCAGTTCTTC.

Many counts were recorded for this clonotype. The chain couples TRBV12-3 or TRBV12-4 to TRBJ2-7, with 12 bases fitting TRBD2. The trim removed 5 bases at V and 4 bases at J, leaving 3 bases unmatched. The CDR3 runs to 14 residues. For the CDR3, the DNA is TGTGCCAGCAGTCAGACTAGCGGGAGTTACGAGCAGTACTTC. Translating gives CASSQTSGSYEQYF.

J is TRBJ2-6 and V is TRBV30, with D hard to call. CDR1 and CDR2 (germline): GTSNPN, SVGIG (reference sequence). This CDR3 comprises 16 residues. V lost 2 bases, J lost 0 bases, and 11 bases lay in between. The CDR3 protein is CAWSRKGISGANVLTF. In nucleotides, the CDR3 is TGTGCCTGGAGTAGAAAAGGGATCTCTGGGGCCAACGTCCTGACTTTC.

The V call is TRBV15, the J call TRBJ2-1, with 10 bases identical to TRBD1. CDR1 LNHNV and CDR2 YYDKDF come from the germline V gene (reference sequence). With V trimmed by 11 bases and J by 3 bases, 7 bases remained unmatched. The length of the CDR3 is 14 residues. The CDR3 coding sequence is TGTGCCTCAACAGACAGGGGGCTCTACAATGAGCAGTTCTTC. Its protein is CASTDRGLYNEQFF. The variable domain in full, with the rest retrieved from reference TRBV15 and TRBJ2-1, is DAMVIQNPRYQVTQFGKPVTLSCSQTLNHNVMYWYQQKSSQAPKLLFHYYDKDFNNEADTPDNFQSRRPNTSFCFLDIRSPGLGDTAMYLCASTDRGLYNEQFFGPGTRLTVL.

In its sample, this clonotype was seen many times. The chain is built from TRBV12-3 or TRBV12-4 and TRBJ2-7, with TRBD2 as a possible D gene (5 bases). V gave up 3 bases and J gave up 5 bases, with 8 bases separating them. The CDR3 has 12 residues. Here the CDR3 DNA reads TGTGCCAGCAGTTTCCGGGGAAACGAGCAGTACTTC. It codes for CASSFRGNEQYF.

CDR3 DNA: TGTGCCAGCAGCCAAGAGGGACAAGAGCAGTACTTC. Protein: CASSQEGQEQYF. The V gene is TRBV14, the J gene TRBJ2-7; a possible D gene is TRBD1 (6 bases). Germline V gives CDR1 SGHDN, CDR2 FVKESK. CDR3 length: 12 residues. V was pared by 0 bases and J by 7 bases, with 7 bases between. The full variable domain, its missing parts supplied by reference TRBV14 and TRBJ2-7, is EAGVTQFPSHSVIEKGQTVTLRCDPISGHDNLYWYRRVMGKEIKFLLHFVKESKQDESGMPNNRFLAERTGGTYSTLKVQPAELEDSGVYFCASSQEGQEQYFGPGTRLTVT.

In this sample, this clonotype turned up a few times. This rearrangement joins TRBV7-9 to TRBJ2-1, with D perhaps TRBD1 or TRBD2 (6 bases each). The CDR3 loop spans 15 amino acids. The V end was cut by 0 bases, the J end by 8 bases, with 14 bases between. CDR1 and CDR2 (germline): SEHNR, FQNEAQ (reference sequence). The CDR3 nucleotides are TGTGCCAGCAGCTTAGCATGGGGGGCTCTCGATGAGCAGTTCTTC. Protein sequence: CASSLAWGALDEQFF.

In DNA form, the CDR3 reads TGCAGTGCTAGAGGTCCCGGGGGACAGGGGGCCTACGAGCAGTACTTC. Its translation: CSARGPGGQGAYEQYF. The chain recombines TRBV20-1 with TRBJ2-7, with TRBD1 identical over 11 bases. From germline, CDR1 is DFQATT and CDR2 SNEGSKA (reference sequence). V dropped 1 base and J dropped 2; count of bases not matched to a gene: 7. The length of the CDR3 is 16 residues.

V and J are TRBV5-5 and TRBJ2-3; D call uncertain. CDR3 length: 15 residues. V gave up 2 bases and J gave up 0 bases, with 10 bases separating them. The germline CDR1 and CDR2 sequences are SGHKS and YYEKEE (reference sequence). In DNA, the CDR3 is TGTGCCAGCAGCTTCAGTCCGGCTAGCACAGATACGCAGTATTTT. It codes for CASSFSPASTDTQYF.